The 29 T cell receptor beta chains presented below share a single source sample, sequenced in a study of blood T cell repertoires in COVID-19. Libraries were prepared by immunoSEQ multiplex PCR; TCRdb keeps only in-frame clonotypes and omits some of them. The data contain around 270,000 clones, around 85% of them singletons. Material for sequencing was peripheral blood. Receptors originate from a human donor with COVID-19, enrolled during active disease. The donor label of this sample is uncertain.

The rearrangement joins TRBV3-1 (or the pseudogene TRBV3-2) to TRBJ2-7; D might be TRBD2 (6 bases). The V gene lost 4 bases and the J gene lost 1 base, with 11 bases spanning the gap. CDR1 and CDR2 (germline): LGHDT, YNNKEL (reference sequence). The CDR3 spans 14 residues. In DNA form, the CDR3 reads TGTGCCAGCAGCCGCGGGACGATTTCCTACGAGCAGTACTTC. This translates into CASSRGTISYEQYF.

The gene calls are TRBV9 and TRBJ1-2; 7 positions agree with TRBD1. CDR1 and CDR2 from the germline V gene are SGDLS and YYNGEE. CDR3 length: 13 amino acids. The V segment lost 1 base and the J segment 7 bases; nucleotides outside the gene matches: 4. The DNA of the CDR3 is TGTGCCAGCAGCGTAACAGGGGAGAGTGGCTACACCTTC. It encodes CASSVTGESGYTF.

The chain uses TRBV6-1 and TRBJ2-2, with D unclear. Trimming removed 1 base from V and 4 bases from J, with 7 bases in between. The CDR3 totals 14 residues. In germline, CDR1 is MNHNS, CDR2 SASEGT. In nucleotides, the CDR3 is TGTGCCAGCAGTGAAGTAGGAGTCACCGGGGAGCTGTTTTTT. Translated: CASSEVGVTGELFF.

This sequence joins TRBV5-1 and TRBJ2-1; D unresolved. Trimming removed 0 bases at V and 10 bases at J, with 11 bases between. The CDR3 covers 13 residues. CDR1 and CDR2 from the germline V gene are SGHRS and YFSETQ. The CDR3 nucleotides are TGCGCCAGCAGCTTGGCCCTGGGCGACGAGCAGTTCTTC. The encoded protein is CASSLALGDEQFF.

The gene calls are TRBV6-6 and TRBJ1-5, with D possibly matching TRBD1 (6 bases). V was shortened by 0 bases and J by 2 bases, with 8 bases between the two germline ends. This CDR3 is built from 15 residues. CDR1 MNHNY and CDR2 SVGAGI come from the germline V gene (reference sequence). The CDR3 loop reads CASSYSRGGNQPQHF. The CDR3, as DNA: TGTGCCAGCAGTTACTCCAGGGGAGGCAATCAGCCCCAGCATTTT.

DNA of the CDR3: TGTGCCAGCAGTTCCGATCCGGCGAGGGAAGCTTTCTTT. This translates into CASSSDPAREAFF. The V call is TRBV12-3 or TRBV12-4, the J call TRBJ1-1; D ambiguous. Deletions cut 4 bases from V and 8 bases from J, with 14 bases between. This CDR3 contains 13 residues.

The chain joins TRBV5-1 to TRBJ2-7; D is ambiguous. V was pared by 0 bases and J by 2 bases, with 9 bases between. The CDR3 totals 14 residues. The germline CDR1 and CDR2 sequences are SGHRS and YFSETQ. The CDR3, as DNA: TGCGCCAGCAGCTTGGTGCGGAATCCCTACGAGCAGTACTTC. Encoded protein: CASSLVRNPYEQYF. Full variable domain (remainder filled in from reference TRBV5-1 and TRBJ2-7): KAGVTQTPRYLIKTRGQQVTLSCSPISGHRSVSWYQQTPGQGLQFLFEYFSETQRNKGNFPGRFSGRQFSNSRSEMNVSTLELGDSALYLCASSLVRNPYEQYFGPGTRLTVT.

The V and J genes are TRBV6-6 and TRBJ2-1, with D possibly being TRBD1 (6 bases). Germline CDR1 is MNHNY and CDR2 is SVGAGI (reference sequence). This CDR3 contains 17 residues. Trimming removed 5 bases from V and 3 bases from J, with 20 bases in between. The CDR3 region has the DNA TGTGCCAGCAGTCCCCATTCGTGGACAGAACACTACAATGAGCAGTTCTTC. The encoded protein is CASSPHSWTEHYNEQFF.

The chain has TRBV30 and TRBJ2-5; 9 positions agree with TRBD2. This CDR3 contains 12 residues. With V trimmed by 5 bases and J by 4 bases, 2 bases remained unmatched. From germline, CDR1 is GTSNPN and CDR2 SVGIG (reference sequence). In DNA, the CDR3 is TGTGCCTGGGGAGCGGGAGGAGAGACCCAGTACTTC. This encodes CAWGAGGETQYF.

The genes are TRBV6-5 and TRBJ2-1, with TRBD2 as a possible D gene (6 bases). Trimming cost V 6 bases and J 8 bases, with 11 bases left between them. This CDR3 is built from 12 residues. Germline loops: CDR1 MNHEY, CDR2 SVGAGI. The CDR3 here is CASRKTSYEQFF. CDR3 bases: TGTGCCAGCAGGAAGACTAGTTATGAGCAGTTCTTC.

This clone was recorded once. J is TRBJ2-1 and V is TRBV7-9; perhaps TRBD2 as D (5 bases). The CDR3 extends over 13 amino acids. The V gene's germline CDR1 is SEHNR and CDR2 FQNEAQ (reference sequence). Trimming cost V 4 bases and J 9 bases, with 13 bases left between them. CDR3 protein: CASSYGLMGEQFF. The CDR3 region has the DNA TGTGCCAGCAGCTACGGACTCATGGGTGAGCAGTTCTTC.

This clone was picked up a small number of times. The gene calls are TRBV11-1 and TRBJ2-4; 7 nucleotides align to TRBD2. V lost 5 bases, J lost 0 bases, and 4 bases stayed unmatched. CDR3 length equals 15 residues. CDR1 and CDR2 (germline): SGHAT, FQDESV (reference sequence). The CDR3 sequence: CASSNSGLAKNIQYF. The CDR3 bases are TGTGCCAGCAGCAATAGCGGGTTAGCCAAAAACATTCAGTACTTC.

The J gene is TRBJ1-1, the V gene TRBV6-2 or TRBV6-3, with unresolved D. The CDR3 sequence is 15 residues long. Per the germline V gene, CDR1 is MNHEY and CDR2 is SVGEGT. With 6 bases removed from V and 1 base from J, the gap between germline ends came to 15 bases. CDR3 DNA sequence: TGTGCCAGCAGCCCTGCCGGGAGGGAGAACACTGAAGCTTTCTTT. Translated, it gives CASSPAGRENTEAFF.

Only one count was recorded for this clone. V is TRBV4-2 and J is TRBJ1-5; a weak D match, TRBD1 (6 bases). Germline V lookup: CDR1 LGHNA, CDR2 YNFKEQ. The V end was cut by 0 bases, the J end by 1 base, with 13 bases between. CDR3 length: 17 amino acids. Here the CDR3 DNA reads TGTGCCAGCAGCCAAGATAAGAAAGGGGGAAGCAATCAGCCCCAGCATTTT. The encoded protein is CASSQDKKGGSNQPQHF.

This clone showed up just once. The chain combines TRBV5-1 with TRBJ1-5; 7 bases are shared with TRBD1. From germline, CDR1 is SGHRS and CDR2 YFSETQ. J gave up 7 bases and V 0 bases, and 7 bases lay outside the gene matches. The CDR3 has 15 residues. The CDR3 DNA is TGCGCCAGCAGCTTGGGAACAGGGGATGGGCAGCCCCAGCATTTT. Translated: CASSLGTGDGQPQHF. The full variable domain, completed using reference TRBV5-1 and TRBJ1-5, is KAGVTQTPRYLIKTRGQQVTLSCSPISGHRSVSWYQQTPGQGLQFLFEYFSETQRNKGNFPGRFSGRQFSNSRSEMNVSTLELGDSALYLCASSLGTGDGQPQHFGDGTRLSIL.

The genes are TRBV4-1 and TRBJ2-4; TRBD2 aligns across 11 bases. V lost 2 bases to trimming and J lost 3 bases; unmatched junction nucleotides: 15. Germline V lookup: CDR1 MGHRA, CDR2 YSYEKL. The CDR3 consists of 20 residues. The CDR3 bases are TGCGCCAGCAGCCAATTCACTAGCGGGAGCCCCTTTCGGGTCAAAAACATTCAGTACTTC. This codes for CASSQFTSGSPFRVKNIQYF.

V usage is TRBV7-2 and J usage is TRBJ2-5, with no clear D. The V gene's germline CDR1 is SGHTA and CDR2 FQGNSA. The CDR3 runs 14 residues. V lost 5 bases and J 2 bases, leaving 12 bases between the germline ends. This chain's CDR3 is CASSQGGIQETQYF. The CDR3 DNA sequence: TGTGCCAGCAGCCAAGGCGGCATTCAAGAGACCCAGTACTTC. The full variable domain, rest sourced from reference TRBV7-2 and TRBJ2-5, is GAGVSQSPSNKVTEKGKDVELRCDPISGHTALYWYRQSLGQGLEFLIYFQGNSAPDKSGLPSDRFSAERTGGSVSTLTIQRTQQEDSAVYLCASSQGGIQETQYFGPGTRLLVL.

CDR3 amino acids: CASSDFPGSNEQFF. As DNA, the CDR3 is TGTGCCAGCAGTGATTTTCCCGGGAGCAATGAGCAGTTCTTC. V usage is TRBV6-4 and J usage is TRBJ2-1; D possibly corresponds to TRBD2 (6 bases). The germline V gene encodes CDR1 MRHNA and CDR2 SNTAGT. This CDR3 is 14 amino acids long. Trimming took off 3 bases at V and 6 bases at J, with 12 bases between the two ends.

The rearrangement joins TRBV7-2 to TRBJ1-2; 7 nucleotides match TRBD1. The V gene's germline CDR1 is SGHTA and CDR2 FQGNSA. The CDR3 is 14 residues long. The J segment lost 6 bases and the V segment lost 6 bases, leaving 10 bases of the junction unmatched. In DNA form, the CDR3 reads TGTGCCAGCAGGCGCACGACAGGGATGGATGGCTACACCTTC. It is translated as CASRRTTGMDGYTF.

The V call is TRBV6-5, the J call TRBJ1-4; D may be TRBD1 (5 bases). V dropped 4 bases and J dropped 8 bases, with 20 bases sitting between them. CDR1 MNHEY and CDR2 SVGAGI come from the germline V gene. The CDR3 consists of 16 residues. Here the CDR3 reads CASSFQAGPRAEKLFF. CDR3 DNA sequence: TGTGCCAGCAGTTTCCAGGCAGGGCCCCGGGCGGAAAAACTGTTTTTT.

The V call is TRBV4-2, the J call TRBJ2-3; TRBD1 aligns across 8 bases. The CDR3 is made up of 14 amino acids. V lost 4 bases to trimming and J lost 5 bases; unmatched junction nucleotides: 5. Germline CDR1 LGHNA, CDR2 YNFKEQ. The CDR3 sequence: CASSPSGGEDTQYF. The CDR3 region has the DNA TGTGCCAGCAGCCCATCAGGGGGCGAAGATACGCAGTATTTT.

The V gene is TRBV28, the J gene TRBJ1-6; D remains ambiguous. Per germline, CDR1 MDHEN and CDR2 SYDVKM. V lost 3 bases and J 0 bases, leaving 12 bases between the germline ends. There are 17 residues in the CDR3. CDR3 in amino acids: CASSFVGGSSYNSPLHF. The CDR3 nucleotides read TGTGCCAGCAGTTTCGTAGGTGGGAGCTCCTATAATTCACCCCTCCACTTT.

CDR3 coding DNA: TGCGCCAGCAGTGAGTTTCGAGACTATGGCTACACCTTC. As protein: CASSEFRDYGYTF. The chain couples TRBV10-2 to TRBJ1-2; D ambiguous. The germline V gene encodes CDR1 WSHSY and CDR2 SAAADI. The germline V and J ends were trimmed by 1 base and 3 bases, with 6 bases remaining between them. This CDR3 is built from 13 residues.

This chain links TRBV7-2 with TRBJ1-5, with a tentative D call TRBD1 (6 bases). The length of the CDR3 is 15 residues. Looked up from germline, CDR1 is SGHTA and CDR2 is FQGNSA. The germline V and J ends were trimmed by 5 bases and 2 bases, with 13 bases remaining between them. As DNA, the CDR3 is TGTGCCAGCAGCCCACAGGGTTTGGGCAATCAGCCCCAGCATTTT. Its translation: CASSPQGLGNQPQHF.

The genes are TRBV30 and TRBJ1-4, with no clear D. The CDR3 extends over 13 amino acids. CDR1 and CDR2 (germline): GTSNPN, SVGIG (reference sequence). V was shortened by 4 bases and J by 3 bases, with 9 bases between the two germline ends. DNA of the CDR3: TGTGCCTGGACATGGCAGTCTAATGAAAAACTGTTTTTT. Its protein is CAWTWQSNEKLFF.

The chain couples TRBV6-5 to TRBJ2-3, with TRBD1 matching over 10 bases. CDR1 is MNHEY, CDR2 SVGAGI, per germline. V dropped 6 bases and J dropped 4; count of bases not matched to a gene: 7. This CDR3 has 15 amino acids. CDR3 loop: CASSPHGTGADTQYF. CDR3 in DNA: TGTGCCAGCAGCCCGCACGGGACAGGGGCAGATACGCAGTATTTT.

The chain combines TRBV2 with TRBJ1-1; a possible D gene is TRBD1 (6 bases). CDR3 length equals 15 residues. Trimming shortened V by 4 bases and J by 0 bases, and 12 bases separated the two germline ends. Germline CDR1 SNHLY, CDR2 FYNNEI. The CDR3 spells CASSVGQFMNTEAFF. Here the CDR3 DNA reads TGTGCCAGCAGTGTCGGACAGTTCATGAACACTGAAGCTTTCTTT.

This chain links TRBV19 with TRBJ2-7, with TRBD1 identical over 9 bases. The CDR3 sequence is 14 residues long. The germline CDR1 and CDR2 sequences are LNHDA and SQIVND (reference sequence). The junction had 2 bases not matched to a gene; V was cut back by 2 bases and J by 3 bases. The CDR3 DNA is TGTGCCAGTAGTATATGGGACAGGGACTACGAGCAGTACTTC. Protein product: CASSIWDRDYEQYF.

The chain uses TRBV5-4 and TRBJ1-4; D gene unclear. Deletions cut 4 bases from V and 8 bases from J, with 12 bases between. The germline CDR1 and CDR2 sequences are SGHNT and YYREEE (reference sequence). The CDR3 is 13 residues long. The CDR3 protein is CASSPSPGEKLFF. The CDR3 nucleotides are TGTGCCAGCAGCCCGAGCCCGGGGGAAAAACTGTTTTTT. The complete variable domain, with remaining parts taken from reference TRBV5-4 and TRBJ1-4, reads ETGVTQSPTHLIKTRGQQVTLRCSSQSGHNTVSWYQQALGQGPQFIFQYYREEENGRGNFPPRFSGLQFPNYSSELNVNALELDDSALYLCASSPSPGEKLFFGSGTQLSVL.